One sample yielded the 25 T cell receptor beta chains listed below, sequenced in a study of T-cell memory formation after mild COVID-19. Each CDR3 protein is one row after TCRdb ran MiXCR on the 5' RACE reads. Here the sample spans 68,000 or so distinct CDR3 sequences, roughly 17% being singletons. Sequencing was done on a sample of PBMCs or a T cell subset sorted from them (not recorded which). These receptors came from an adult woman who had mild COVID-19 (a few samples of this study predate the infection). Cell type and time point are not known.

This clonotype was counted many times. V is TRBV11-3 and J is TRBJ2-7; D remains ambiguous. The CDR3 consists of 11 residues. V lost 3 bases and J lost 4, with 4 bases in between. Germline values: CDR1 SGHNT, CDR2 YENEEA. The CDR3 sequence: CASSLTYEQYF. The CDR3 DNA follows: TGTGCCAGCAGCTTGACTTACGAGCAGTACTTC.

This clonotype was detected many times. The CDR3 is CASSFWTGGDEQYF. DNA for the CDR3: TGTGCCAGCAGCTTTTGGACAGGTGGCGACGAGCAGTACTTC. This chain connects TRBV7-9 to TRBJ2-7, with 7 bases fitting TRBD1. Germline CDR1 SEHNR, CDR2 FQNEAQ (reference sequence). The ends lost 3 bases at V and 5 bases at J; junction bases unmatched: 7. CDR3 length: 14 residues.

The chain has TRBV6-5 and TRBJ2-1, with a tentative D call TRBD1 (5 bases). The CDR3 loop spans 13 amino acids. Germline loops: CDR1 MNHEY, CDR2 SVGAGI. Between the trimmed V and J ends, which lost 5 bases and 5 bases, there was a span of 10 bases. In DNA, the CDR3 is TGTGCCAGCAGTCAGGGTATCGACAATGAGCAGTTCTTC. Translated, it gives CASSQGIDNEQFF.

The rearrangement links TRBV4-3 to TRBJ2-5; D could derive from TRBD1 or TRBD2 (5 bases each). Germline lookup yields CDR1 LGHNA and CDR2 YSLEER. The CDR3 spans 15 residues. Deletions cut 4 bases from V and 0 bases from J, with 12 bases between. The CDR3: CASSPGTENQETQYF. The CDR3 region has the DNA TGCGCCAGCAGCCCCGGGACGGAGAACCAAGAGACCCAGTACTTC.

There are a few counts of this clonotype. V and J are TRBV7-6 and TRBJ2-1; 7 bases align to TRBD1. The germline V gene encodes CDR1 SGHVS and CDR2 FNYEAQ. V lost 5 bases and J lost 8; bases outside the gene matches: 9. The CDR3 runs to 14 residues. The CDR3: CASSTRTGLDEQFF. CDR3 nucleotides: TGTGCCAGCAGCACCCGGACAGGATTAGATGAGCAGTTCTTC.

This clonotype showed up just a few times. V usage is TRBV6-5 and J usage is TRBJ1-6; 7 bases align to TRBD1. The V and J ends lost 0 bases and 3 bases, in that order; junction bases with no gene match: 11. The CDR3 has 19 amino acids. Per the germline V gene, CDR1 is MNHEY and CDR2 is SVGAGI. In DNA form, the CDR3 reads TGTGCCAGCAGTTACTCGGCTGACAGGGAAGCGGGCTATAATTCACCCCTCCACTTT. Its protein product is CASSYSADREAGYNSPLHF.

This chain uses TRBV6-5 with TRBJ1-2; D remains ambiguous. This CDR3 region has 15 residues. Germline V gene data show CDR1 as MNHEY and CDR2 as SVGAGI. V shed 0 bases and J shed 6 bases, with 14 bases lying between them. The CDR3 bases are TGTGCCAGCAGTTACTCGGTAGTGGGGTCGCATGGCTACACCTTC. This sequence encodes CASSYSVVGSHGYTF.

This clonotype was counted between two and nine times. The chain couples TRBV7-9 to TRBJ2-5; a weak D match, TRBD1 (5 bases). The germline CDR1 and CDR2 sequences are SEHNR and FQNEAQ (reference sequence). Between the trimmed V and J ends, which lost 5 bases and 1 base, there was a span of 11 bases. The CDR3 contains 14 residues. CDR3 DNA: TGTGCCAGCAGCGTACCCGACAGCCAAGAGACCCAGTACTTC. This encodes CASSVPDSQETQYF.

V and J are TRBV29-1 and TRBJ2-7; no reliable D call. Between the trimmed V and J ends, which lost 7 bases and 3 bases, there was a span of 16 bases. Germline assignment: CDR1 SQVTM and CDR2 ANQGSEA. CDR3 size: 13 residues. CDR3 coding DNA: TGCAGCGCTATGGGAACGCTTGACTACGAGCAGTACTTC. Translated: CSAMGTLDYEQYF.

Only a few counts were recorded for this clonotype. This chain links TRBV7-6 with TRBJ2-1; 11 bases align to TRBD1. CDR3 size: 14 residues. Trimming cost V 5 bases and J 8 bases; bases outside gene matches: 5. Germline CDR1 reads SGHVS; CDR2 reads FNYEAQ. CDR3 in DNA: TGTGCCAGCAGCCTCGGACAGGGGGCCGATGAGCAGTTCTTC. Protein sequence: CASSLGQGADEQFF.

The J gene is TRBJ2-2, the V gene TRBV20-1; D ambiguous. The V gene lost 6 bases and the J gene lost 1 base, with 15 bases spanning the gap. The CDR3 has 15 amino acids. Germline CDR1 is DFQATT and CDR2 is SNEGSKA (reference sequence). For the CDR3, the DNA is TGCAGTGCCGAGTCCTCCGGCCTGAACACCGGGGAGCTGTTTTTT. As protein: CSAESSGLNTGELFF.

The chain combines TRBV14 with TRBJ1-1; 7 bases are a match to TRBD1. Germline V gene lookup returns CDR1 SGHDN and CDR2 FVKESK. CDR3 length equals 17 residues. The junction had 9 bases not matched to a gene; V was cut back by 2 bases and J by 0 bases. The CDR3 coding sequence is TGTGCCAGCAGCCAAAGTCTGAAGACAGGGATGAACACTGAAGCTTTCTTT. Its protein product is CASSQSLKTGMNTEAFF.

This clonotype turned up a few times. The CDR3 reads CASSQEETQYF. CDR3 nucleotide sequence: TGTGCCAGCAGCCAAGAAGAGACCCAGTACTTC. This rearrangement joins TRBV3-1 to TRBJ2-5; D gene uncertain. Germline V gene lookup returns CDR1 LGHDT and CDR2 YNNKEL (reference sequence). V lost 0 bases and J 4 bases, leaving 0 bases between the germline ends. The CDR3 consists of 11 residues.

This clonotype came up a few times. J is TRBJ1-2 and V is TRBV14; D uncertain. The V end was cut by 1 base, the J end by 3 bases, with 6 bases between. Germline CDR1 is SGHDN and CDR2 is FVKESK. The CDR3 is made up of 13 amino acids. The CDR3 protein is CASSQATDYGYTF. CDR3 DNA: TGTGCCAGCAGCCAAGCCACCGACTATGGCTACACCTTC.

This chain connects TRBV9 to TRBJ1-5; TRBD1 is a possible D gene (5 bases). The CDR3 runs to 14 residues. V dropped 0 bases and J dropped 6 bases, with 10 bases sitting between them. CDR1 and CDR2 (germline): SGDLS, YYNGEE. The CDR3: CASSVAGEGQPQHF. CDR3 coding DNA: TGTGCCAGCAGCGTAGCGGGGGAGGGTCAGCCCCAGCATTTT. The complete variable domain, with remaining parts taken from reference TRBV9 and TRBJ1-5, reads DSGVTQTPKHLITATGQRVTLRCSPRSGDLSVYWYQQSLDQGLQFLIQYYNGEERAKGNILERFSAQQFPDLHSELNLSSLELGDSALYFCASSVAGEGQPQHFGDGTRLSIL.

The J gene is TRBJ1-1, the V gene TRBV15; D gene ambiguous. Germline CDR1 is LNHNV and CDR2 is YYDKDF (reference sequence). Trimming cost V 1 base and J 8 bases, with 14 bases left between them. This CDR3 has 14 residues. The CDR3 DNA follows: TGTGCCACCAGCAGAGTCCGGACCGATAACGAAGCTTTCTTT. This encodes CATSRVRTDNEAFF.

This clonotype was seen more than once but under ten times. This rearrangement joins TRBV9 to TRBJ2-7, with TRBD1 matching over 7 bases. Germline trimming cut 3 bases from V and 2 bases from J; bases unmatched to any gene: 5. Looked up from germline, CDR1 is SGDLS and CDR2 is YYNGEE. The CDR3 is 14 residues long. In DNA, the CDR3 is TGTGCCAGCAGCGCCGGGACAGACCCCTACGAGCAGTACTTC. It specifies CASSAGTDPYEQYF.

This clonotype was detected only a few times. The V and J genes are TRBV6-5 and TRBJ2-7, with TRBD2 matching 7 bases. The CDR3 spans 13 residues. Trimming cost V 2 bases and J 3 bases; bases outside gene matches: 1. Germline V lookup: CDR1 MNHEY, CDR2 SVGAGI. DNA of the CDR3: TGTGCCAGCAGTTACGGCGGGAGCTACGAGCAGTACTTC. Residues: CASSYGGSYEQYF.

The table lists this clonotype with a few counts. This chain connects TRBV4-1 to TRBJ2-2; D is perhaps TRBD1 or TRBD2 (5 bases each). Germline loops: CDR1 MGHRA, CDR2 YSYEKL. The CDR3 spans 18 residues. The V end was cut by 0 bases, the J end by 0 bases, with 14 bases between. Here the CDR3 reads CASSQEVEGNANTGELFF. CDR3 sequence (DNA): TGCGCCAGCAGCCAAGAAGTAGAGGGGAACGCGAACACCGGGGAGCTGTTTTTT.

J is TRBJ2-5 and V is TRBV9, with a tentative D call TRBD2 (5 bases). V gave up 0 bases and J gave up 9 bases, with 12 bases separating them. CDR1 and CDR2 from the germline V gene are SGDLS and YYNGEE. The CDR3 extends over 13 amino acids. The CDR3 region is CASSVATIGAQYF. The CDR3 DNA is TGTGCCAGCAGCGTAGCTACAATCGGGGCCCAGTACTTC.

This clonotype was seen only a few times. This chain connects TRBV11-2 to TRBJ2-3; D may be TRBD1 or TRBD2 (7 bases each). The V end lost 1 base, the J end lost 2 bases, and 19 bases lay between the germline ends. Per the germline V gene, CDR1 is SGHAT and CDR2 is FQNNGV. CDR3 size: 18 residues. The CDR3 nucleotides are TGTGCCAGCAGCTTAGTCCCACCGGGGGAGGGGGCCACAGATACGCAGTATTTT. Translated, it gives CASSLVPPGEGATDTQYF.

This chain links TRBV29-1 with TRBJ2-5; weak D call: TRBD1 (5 bases). Trimming took 7 bases from V and 3 from J, leaving 9 bases between them. The CDR3 is 11 amino acids. Germline CDR1 SQVTM, CDR2 ANQGSEA. CDR3 DNA sequence: TGCAGCGGCAGGGTGGAAGAGACCCAGTACTTC. Translated: CSGRVEETQYF.

V and J are TRBV27 and TRBJ2-2, with D possibly TRBD1 on 6 matching bases. The length of the CDR3 is 15 residues. The V gene lost 3 bases and the J gene lost 7 bases, with 15 bases spanning the gap. CDR1 and CDR2 (germline): MNHEY, SMNVEV (reference sequence). The CDR3 DNA is TGTGCCAGCAGTTTTTACAGGGAATATGACGGGGAGCTGTTTTTT. It is translated as CASSFYREYDGELFF.

This clonotype has more than one count but fewer than ten. V gene TRBV5-1 combines with J gene TRBJ1-1; 8 nucleotides match TRBD1. CDR1 and CDR2 (germline): SGHRS, YFSETQ. With V trimmed by 4 bases and J by 7 bases, 9 bases remained unmatched. CDR3 length equals 14 residues. The CDR3 sequence: CASSKGTGSDEAFF. Here the CDR3 DNA reads TGCGCCAGCAGCAAGGGGACAGGATCGGATGAAGCTTTCTTT.

The J gene is TRBJ1-2, the V gene TRBV4-1; weak D call: TRBD1 (5 bases). Germline V gene lookup returns CDR1 MGHRA and CDR2 YSYEKL. CDR3 length equals 14 residues. Trimming stripped 2 bases from V and 0 bases from J, with 7 bases between. CDR3 coding DNA: TGCGCCAGCAGCCAACAGGGATCTAACTATGGCTACACCTTC. Translating gives CASSQQGSNYGYTF.